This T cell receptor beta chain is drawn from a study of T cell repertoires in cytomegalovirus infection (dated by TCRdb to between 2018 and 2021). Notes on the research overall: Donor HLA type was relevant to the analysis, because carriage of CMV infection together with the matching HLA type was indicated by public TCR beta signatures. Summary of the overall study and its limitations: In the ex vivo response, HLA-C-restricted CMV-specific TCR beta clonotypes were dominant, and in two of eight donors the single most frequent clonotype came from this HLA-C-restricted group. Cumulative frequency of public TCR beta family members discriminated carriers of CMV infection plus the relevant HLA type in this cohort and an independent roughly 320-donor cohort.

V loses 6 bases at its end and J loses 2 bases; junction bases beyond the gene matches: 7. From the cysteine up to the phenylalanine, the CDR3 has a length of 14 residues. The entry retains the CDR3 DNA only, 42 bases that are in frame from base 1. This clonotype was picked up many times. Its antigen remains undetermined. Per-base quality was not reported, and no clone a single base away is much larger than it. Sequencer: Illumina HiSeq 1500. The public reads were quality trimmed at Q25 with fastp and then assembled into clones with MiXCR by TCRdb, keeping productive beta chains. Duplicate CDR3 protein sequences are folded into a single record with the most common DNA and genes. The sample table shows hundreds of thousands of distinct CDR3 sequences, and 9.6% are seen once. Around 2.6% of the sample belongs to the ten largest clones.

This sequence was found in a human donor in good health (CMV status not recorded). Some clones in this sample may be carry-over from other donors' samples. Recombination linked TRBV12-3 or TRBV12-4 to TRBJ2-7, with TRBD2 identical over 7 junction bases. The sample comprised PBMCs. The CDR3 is CASSSVAGTYEQYF. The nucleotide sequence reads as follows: TGTGCCAGCAGCTCGGTAGCGGGCACCTACGAGCAGTACTTC.